Listed here is a single TCR beta chain. Its antigen is undetermined. The PCR made use of 60 Vbeta and 13 Jbeta primers. Profiled with immunoSEQ multiplex PCR; TCRdb holds only in-frame clones, not every one. Of 90,000 to 100,000 clones in the sample, about 77% were seen once. This entry is derived from a study of cytomegalovirus exposure and HLA in healthy donors. Findings of the study overall: Later work found that TCR association rates differed between HLA loci; DRB1 had the most and HLA-C the fewest. There were several of the most significant clusters that appeared linked to common viral pathogens in a later analysis.

V dropped 6 bases and J dropped 4 bases, with 10 bases sitting between them. Germline-derived CDR1 and CDR2 are LGHNA and YSLEER. The CDR3 covers 13 residues. The chain combines TRBV4-3 with TRBJ2-1; possible D gene TRBD1, 7 bases. The sequencing input was PBMCs. This receptor was obtained from a woman aged 40 to 50 in good health and CMV-seronegative. CDR3 amino acids: CASRRDSYNEQFF. In DNA, the CDR3 is TGCGCCAGCAGGCGGGACAGTTACAATGAGCAGTTCTTC.